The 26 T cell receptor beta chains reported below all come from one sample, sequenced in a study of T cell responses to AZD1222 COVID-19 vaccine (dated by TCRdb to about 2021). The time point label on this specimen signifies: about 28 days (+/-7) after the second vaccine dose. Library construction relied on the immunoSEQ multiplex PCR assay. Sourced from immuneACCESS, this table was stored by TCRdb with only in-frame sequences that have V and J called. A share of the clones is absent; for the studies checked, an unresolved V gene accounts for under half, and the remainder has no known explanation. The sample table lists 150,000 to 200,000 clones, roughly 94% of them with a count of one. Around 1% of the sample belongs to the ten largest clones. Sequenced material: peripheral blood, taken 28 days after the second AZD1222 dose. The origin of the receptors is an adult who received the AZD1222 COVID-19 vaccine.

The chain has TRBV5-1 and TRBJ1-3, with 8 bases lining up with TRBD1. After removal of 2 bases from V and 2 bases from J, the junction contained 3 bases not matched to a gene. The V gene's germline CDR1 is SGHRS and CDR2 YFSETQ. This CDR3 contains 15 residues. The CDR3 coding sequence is TGCGCCAGCAGCTTTCAGGGGGCCCCTGGAAACACCATATATTTT. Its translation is CASSFQGAPGNTIYF.

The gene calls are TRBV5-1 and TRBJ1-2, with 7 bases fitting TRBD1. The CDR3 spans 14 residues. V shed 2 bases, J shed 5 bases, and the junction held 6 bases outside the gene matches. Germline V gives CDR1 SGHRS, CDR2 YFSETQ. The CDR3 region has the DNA TGCGCCAGCAGCTTCGGGACAGATCCTTATGGCTACACCTTC. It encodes CASSFGTDPYGYTF.

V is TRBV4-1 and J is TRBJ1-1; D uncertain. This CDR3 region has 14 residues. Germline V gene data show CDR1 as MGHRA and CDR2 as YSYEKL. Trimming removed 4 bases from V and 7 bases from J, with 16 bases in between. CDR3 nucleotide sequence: TGCGCCAGCAGCCTCGCCCAGCAGGCAGTTGAAGCTTTCTTT. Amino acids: CASSLAQQAVEAFF.

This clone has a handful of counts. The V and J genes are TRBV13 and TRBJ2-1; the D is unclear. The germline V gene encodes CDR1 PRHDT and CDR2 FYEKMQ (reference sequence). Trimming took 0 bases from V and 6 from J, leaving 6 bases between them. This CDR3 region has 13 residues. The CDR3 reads CASSLGLINEQFF. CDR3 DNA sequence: TGTGCCAGCAGCTTAGGGCTGATCAATGAGCAGTTCTTC.

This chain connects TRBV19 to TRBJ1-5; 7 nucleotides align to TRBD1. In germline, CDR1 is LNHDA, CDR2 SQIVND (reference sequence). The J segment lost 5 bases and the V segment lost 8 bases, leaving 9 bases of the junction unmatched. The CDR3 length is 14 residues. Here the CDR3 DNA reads TGTGCCAGTTCTCAGACAGGGTGGGATCAGCCCCAGCATTTT. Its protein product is CASSQTGWDQPQHF.

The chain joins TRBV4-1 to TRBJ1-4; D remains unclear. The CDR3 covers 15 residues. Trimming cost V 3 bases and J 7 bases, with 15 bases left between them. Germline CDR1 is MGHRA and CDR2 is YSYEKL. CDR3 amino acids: CASSHGWIGGEKLFF. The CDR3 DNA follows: TGCGCCAGCAGCCATGGGTGGATTGGAGGTGAAAAACTGTTTTTT.

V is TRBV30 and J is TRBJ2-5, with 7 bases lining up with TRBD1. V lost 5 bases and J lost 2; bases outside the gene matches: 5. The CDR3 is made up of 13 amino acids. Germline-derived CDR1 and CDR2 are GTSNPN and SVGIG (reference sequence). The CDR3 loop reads CAWDTGEQETQYF. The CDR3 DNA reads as TGTGCCTGGGATACAGGGGAGCAAGAGACCCAGTACTTC.

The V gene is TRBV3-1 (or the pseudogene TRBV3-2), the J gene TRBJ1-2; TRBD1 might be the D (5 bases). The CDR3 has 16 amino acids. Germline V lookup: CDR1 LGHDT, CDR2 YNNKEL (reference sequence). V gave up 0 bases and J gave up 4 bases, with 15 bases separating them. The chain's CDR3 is CASSQDSGRGGYGYTF. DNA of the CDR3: TGTGCCAGCAGCCAAGATTCGGGAAGGGGCGGCTATGGCTACACCTTC.

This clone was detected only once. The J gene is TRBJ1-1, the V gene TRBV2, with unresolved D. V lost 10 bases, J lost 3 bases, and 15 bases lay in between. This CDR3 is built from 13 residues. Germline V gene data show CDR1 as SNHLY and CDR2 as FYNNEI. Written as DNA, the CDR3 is TGTGCCACCTCAGTTGACGGATACACTGAAGCTTTCTTT. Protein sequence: CATSVDGYTEAFF.

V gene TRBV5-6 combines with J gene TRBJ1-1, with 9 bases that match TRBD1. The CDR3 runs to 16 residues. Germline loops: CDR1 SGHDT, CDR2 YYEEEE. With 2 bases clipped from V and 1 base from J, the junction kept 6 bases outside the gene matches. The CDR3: CASSFLGTGQNTEAFF. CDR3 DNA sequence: TGTGCCAGCAGCTTCCTAGGGACAGGGCAGAACACTGAAGCTTTCTTT.

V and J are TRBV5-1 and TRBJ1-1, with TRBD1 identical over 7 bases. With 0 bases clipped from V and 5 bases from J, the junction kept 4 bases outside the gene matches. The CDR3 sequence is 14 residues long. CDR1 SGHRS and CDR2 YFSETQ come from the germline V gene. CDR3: CASSLDRGSTEAFF. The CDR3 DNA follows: TGCGCCAGCAGCTTGGACAGGGGTTCAACTGAAGCTTTCTTT.

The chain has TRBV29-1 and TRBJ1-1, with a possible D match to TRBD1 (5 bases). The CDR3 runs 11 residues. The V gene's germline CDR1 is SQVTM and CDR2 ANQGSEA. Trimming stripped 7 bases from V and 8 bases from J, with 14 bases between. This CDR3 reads CSAKTYREAFF. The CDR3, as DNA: TGCAGCGCAAAAACCTACAGGGAAGCTTTCTTT.

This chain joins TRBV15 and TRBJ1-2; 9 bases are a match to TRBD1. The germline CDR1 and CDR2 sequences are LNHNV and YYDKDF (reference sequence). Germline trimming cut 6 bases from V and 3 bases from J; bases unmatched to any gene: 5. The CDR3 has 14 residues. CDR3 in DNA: TGTGCCACCAGGGGGACAGGGTCTCACTATGGCTACACCTTC. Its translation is CATRGTGSHYGYTF.

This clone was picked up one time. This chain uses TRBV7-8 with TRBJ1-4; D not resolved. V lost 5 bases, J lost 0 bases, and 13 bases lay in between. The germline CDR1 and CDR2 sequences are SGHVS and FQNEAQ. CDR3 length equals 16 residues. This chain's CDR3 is CASSPTVTATNEKLFF. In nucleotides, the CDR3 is TGTGCCAGCAGCCCAACTGTTACTGCAACTAATGAAAAACTGTTTTTT.

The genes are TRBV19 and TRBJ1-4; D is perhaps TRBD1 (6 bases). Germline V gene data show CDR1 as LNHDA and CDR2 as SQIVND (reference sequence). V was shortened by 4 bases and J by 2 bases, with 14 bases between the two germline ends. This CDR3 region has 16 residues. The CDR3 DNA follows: TGTGCCAGTAGTACCTACGACCAGGGGACTAATGAAAAACTGTTTTTT. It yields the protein CASSTYDQGTNEKLFF.

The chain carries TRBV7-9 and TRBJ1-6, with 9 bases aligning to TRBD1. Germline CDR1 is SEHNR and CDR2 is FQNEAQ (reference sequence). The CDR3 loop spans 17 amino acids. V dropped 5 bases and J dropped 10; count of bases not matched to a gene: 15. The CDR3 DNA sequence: TGTGCCAGCAGCCTCGCCCGCGGACAGGGGATAGGATCACCCCTCCACTTT. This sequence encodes CASSLARGQGIGSPLHF.

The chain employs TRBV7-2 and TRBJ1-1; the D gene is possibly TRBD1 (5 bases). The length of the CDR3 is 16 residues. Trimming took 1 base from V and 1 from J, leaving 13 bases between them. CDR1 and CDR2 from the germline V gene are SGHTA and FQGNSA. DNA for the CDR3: TGTGCCAGCAGCTTAGTGTCTACCAGGGAGAACACTGAAGCTTTCTTT. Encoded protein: CASSLVSTRENTEAFF.

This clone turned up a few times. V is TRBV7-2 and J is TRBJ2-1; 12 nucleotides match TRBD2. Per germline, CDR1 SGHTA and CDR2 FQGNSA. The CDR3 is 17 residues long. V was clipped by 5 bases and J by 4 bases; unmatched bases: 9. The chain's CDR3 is CASSPTSGGPWYNEQFF. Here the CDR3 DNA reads TGTGCCAGCAGCCCAACTAGCGGGGGGCCATGGTACAATGAGCAGTTCTTC. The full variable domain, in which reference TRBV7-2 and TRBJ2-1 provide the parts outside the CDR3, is GAGVSQSPSNKVTEKGKDVELRCDPISGHTALYWYRQSLGQGLEFLIYFQGNSAPDKSGLPSDRFSAERTGGSVSTLTIQRTQQEDSAVYLCASSPTSGGPWYNEQFFGPGTRLTVL.

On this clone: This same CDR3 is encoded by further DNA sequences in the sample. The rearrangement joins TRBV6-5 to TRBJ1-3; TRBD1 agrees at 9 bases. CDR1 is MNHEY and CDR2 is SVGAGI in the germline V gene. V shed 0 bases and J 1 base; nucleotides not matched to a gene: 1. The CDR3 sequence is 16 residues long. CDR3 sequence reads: CASSYSGQGSGNTIYF. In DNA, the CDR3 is TGTGCCAGCAGTTACTCCGGACAGGGGTCTGGAAACACCATATATTTT.

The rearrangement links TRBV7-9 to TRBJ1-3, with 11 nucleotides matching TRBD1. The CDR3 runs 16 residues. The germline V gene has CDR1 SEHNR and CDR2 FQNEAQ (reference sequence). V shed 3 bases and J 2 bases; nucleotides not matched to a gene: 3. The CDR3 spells CASSLGTGGPGNTIYF. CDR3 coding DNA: TGTGCCAGCAGCTTGGGGACAGGGGGTCCTGGAAACACCATATATTTT.

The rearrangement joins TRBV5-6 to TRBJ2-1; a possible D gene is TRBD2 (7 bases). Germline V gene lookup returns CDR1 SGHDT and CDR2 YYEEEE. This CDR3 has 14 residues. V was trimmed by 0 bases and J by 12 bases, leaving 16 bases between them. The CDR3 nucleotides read TGTGCCAGCAGCTTGGAGGGAGGGAGAGGGGGGCAGTTCTTC. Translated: CASSLEGGRGGQFF.

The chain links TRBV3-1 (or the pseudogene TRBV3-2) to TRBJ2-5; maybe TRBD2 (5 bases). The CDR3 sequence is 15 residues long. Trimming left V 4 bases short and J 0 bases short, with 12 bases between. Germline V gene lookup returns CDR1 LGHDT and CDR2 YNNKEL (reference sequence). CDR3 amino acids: CASSPPQRYQETQYF. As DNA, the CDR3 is TGTGCCAGCAGCCCTCCTCAGCGGTACCAAGAGACCCAGTACTTC.

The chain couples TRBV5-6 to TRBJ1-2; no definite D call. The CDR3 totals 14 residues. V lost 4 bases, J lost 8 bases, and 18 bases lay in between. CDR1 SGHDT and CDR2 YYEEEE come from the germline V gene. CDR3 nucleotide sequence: TGTGCCAGCAGCGCTGGACTTCCGAGGCGGGGCTACACCTTC. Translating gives CASSAGLPRRGYTF.

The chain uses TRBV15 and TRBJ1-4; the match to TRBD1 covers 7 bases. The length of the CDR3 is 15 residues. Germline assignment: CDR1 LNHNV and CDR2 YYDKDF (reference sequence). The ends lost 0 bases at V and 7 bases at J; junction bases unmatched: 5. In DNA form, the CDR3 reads TGTGCCACCAGCAGAGATCGGACAGGAGGTGAAAAACTGTTTTTT. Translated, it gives CATSRDRTGGEKLFF.

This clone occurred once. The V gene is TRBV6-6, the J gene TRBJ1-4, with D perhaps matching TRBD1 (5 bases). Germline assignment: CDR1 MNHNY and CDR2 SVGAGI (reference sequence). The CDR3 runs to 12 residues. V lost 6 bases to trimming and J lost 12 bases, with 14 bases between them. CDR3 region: CASSLLDSQLFF. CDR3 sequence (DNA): TGTGCCAGCAGCCTCCTCGACAGCCAACTGTTTTTT.

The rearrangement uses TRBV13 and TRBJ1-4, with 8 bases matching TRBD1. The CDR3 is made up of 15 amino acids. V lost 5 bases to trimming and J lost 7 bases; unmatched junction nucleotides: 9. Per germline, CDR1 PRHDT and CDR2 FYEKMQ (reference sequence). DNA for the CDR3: TGTGCCAGCAGCCCTGGACAGGGCGGGGCTGAAAAACTGTTTTTT. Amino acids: CASSPGQGGAEKLFF.